Below, 12 T cell receptor beta chains from the same sample are listed, as sequenced in a study of CD8+ T cells in alopecia areata. Investigators isolated RNA and reverse transcribed it into cDNA to act as the sequencing template. Profiled with immunoSEQ multiplex PCR; TCRdb holds only in-frame clones, not every one. The profile shows about 150,000 clones, 40% to 50% of them singletons. Source material: CD4+ T cells sorted from blood. Every receptor here comes from a human donor with alopecia areata.

The CDR3 loop is CSSNGAFF. CDR3 nucleotide sequence: TGCAGCTCGAACGGGGCTTTCTTT. The J gene is TRBJ1-1, the V gene TRBV29-1; D is uncertain. V lost 8 bases and J 11 bases, leaving 9 bases between the germline ends. CDR3 length: 8 residues. The V gene's germline CDR1 is SQVTM and CDR2 ANQGSEA.

V and J are TRBV5-1 and TRBJ2-5; D ambiguous. Germline values: CDR1 SGHRS, CDR2 YFSETQ. Trimming removed 3 bases from V and 1 base from J, with 10 bases in between. This CDR3 spans 14 amino acids. The CDR3 DNA follows: TGCGCCAGCAGCTGGAGCGCAGTCCAAGAGACCCAGTACTTC. It specifies CASSWSAVQETQYF.

The chain has TRBV28 and TRBJ1-2; D unclear. Trimming shortened V by 6 bases and J by 2 bases, and 10 bases separated the two germline ends. The germline V gene encodes CDR1 MDHEN and CDR2 SYDVKM. The CDR3 runs to 13 residues. The CDR3 reads CASRPPVNYGYTF. CDR3 nucleotides: TGTGCCAGCAGGCCGCCAGTGAACTATGGCTACACCTTC.

The rearrangement joins TRBV7-3 to TRBJ2-2, with D uncertain. Germline CDR1 is SGHTA and CDR2 is FQGTGA. This CDR3 is 12 amino acids long. The V end was cut by 5 bases, the J end by 6 bases, with 7 bases between. The CDR3 spells CASSPGSGELFF. The CDR3 DNA reads TGTGCCAGCAGCCCAGGCTCCGGGGAGCTGTTTTTT.

The chain joins TRBV6-5 to TRBJ2-7; D is perhaps TRBD1 (5 bases). V was clipped by 6 bases and J by 1 base, with 7 bases between them. The CDR3 spans 12 residues. The germline gives CDR1 MNHEY, CDR2 SVGAGI. The CDR3 loop is CASRTASYEQYF. CDR3 nucleotide sequence: TGTGCCAGCAGGACAGCGTCCTACGAGCAGTACTTC.

A single count supports this clone. The CDR3 coding sequence is TGCGCCAGCAGCTCAGGACAGGGGGTTACAGATACGCAGTATTTT. Translation gives CASSSGQGVTDTQYF. This rearrangement joins TRBV5-1 to TRBJ2-3; TRBD1 matches at 10 bases. The germline V gene has CDR1 SGHRS and CDR2 YFSETQ. This CDR3 is 15 amino acids long. J lost 3 bases, V lost 3 bases, and 4 bases had no gene match.

CDR3 coding DNA: TGTGCCTGGAGTGTAAGCAGAACCCAGCCCCAGCATTTT. It encodes CAWSVSRTQPQHF. The V gene is TRBV30, the J gene TRBJ1-5; no reliable D call. CDR1 and CDR2 (germline): GTSNPN, SVGIG (reference sequence). This CDR3 has 13 amino acids. V lost 0 bases to trimming and J lost 7 bases, with 10 bases between them. The whole variable domain, remainder taken from reference TRBV30 and TRBJ1-5, is SQTIHQWPATLVQPVGSPLSLECTVEGTSNPNLYWYRQAAGRGLQLLFYSVGIGQISSEVPQNLSASRPQDRQFILSSKKLLLSDSGFYLCAWSVSRTQPQHFGDGTRLSIL.

The chain is built from TRBV5-1 and TRBJ2-3; a possible D gene is TRBD2 (5 bases). The CDR3 runs 14 residues. Between the trimmed V and J ends, which lost 4 bases and 2 bases, there was a span of 11 bases. The V gene's germline CDR1 is SGHRS and CDR2 YFSETQ. The CDR3 DNA reads TGCGCCAGCAGCGTCCGGGGAGACACAGATACGCAGTATTTT. Translated: CASSVRGDTDTQYF.

The chain employs TRBV2 and TRBJ2-7; D not certain. The CDR3 runs 12 residues. The ends were cut back, 4 bases at V and 3 bases at J, with 7 bases in the middle. Germline V CDR1 and CDR2: SNHLY, FYNNEI. CDR3 amino acids: CASSVLDYEQYF. DNA for the CDR3: TGTGCCAGCAGTGTCCTCGACTACGAGCAGTACTTC.

The chain is built from TRBV9 and TRBJ1-4; D gene unclear. The CDR3 is 12 residues long. The germline CDR1 and CDR2 sequences are SGDLS and YYNGEE. V lost 0 bases and J 11 bases, leaving 8 bases between the germline ends. CDR3 sequence (DNA): TGTGCCAGCAGCGTAGAAGGGTCGAAACTGTTTTTT. This sequence encodes CASSVEGSKLFF.

V and J are TRBV5-1 and TRBJ2-7; D gene ambiguous. CDR3 length equals 15 residues. The germline V gene encodes CDR1 SGHRS and CDR2 YFSETQ. V was cut by 6 bases and J by 0 bases, with 16 bases left in between. Written as DNA, the CDR3 is TGCGCCAGCACCCCCCGGGCAGGCGACTCCTACGAGCAGTACTTC. Translation gives CASTPRAGDSYEQYF.

CDR3 sequence reads: CATMNIYGYTF. The CDR3 region has the DNA TGTGCCACCATGAACATCTATGGCTACACCTTC. The V and J genes are TRBV6-5 and TRBJ1-2; D gene uncertain. V lost 10 bases, J lost 4 bases, and 10 bases lay in between. CDR1 is MNHEY and CDR2 is SVGAGI in the germline V gene. The CDR3 length is 11 residues.